These 9 T cell receptor beta chains were sequenced from one sample in a study of T cell responses to AZD1222 COVID-19 vaccine. Measured with immunoSEQ multiplex PCR; TCRdb has only the in-frame clones, and not every one. The data contain about 160,000 clones, 90% of them singletons. This material consisted of peripheral blood, taken on day 0 of AZD1222 vaccination. These receptors all come from an adult in good health.

The chain recombines TRBV7-4 with TRBJ1-1; D unclear. V lost 5 bases, J lost 2 bases, and 24 bases lay in between. This CDR3 spans 18 amino acids. Per germline, CDR1 SGHVT and CDR2 SQSDAQ. The CDR3 bases are TGTGCCAGCAGCCACGAGTGGGGTGTCAGAGGAGGCAACACTGAAGCTTTCTTT. This gives the protein CASSHEWGVRGGNTEAFF.

The rearrangement uses TRBV6-6 and TRBJ1-4; no clear D gene. Per the germline V gene, CDR1 is MNHNY and CDR2 is SVGAGI (reference sequence). V lost 2 bases and J 8 bases, leaving 9 bases between the germline ends. CDR3 length: 13 residues. The CDR3, as DNA: TGTGCCAGCAGTTACACATCGGGAGAAAAACTGTTTTTT. Translation: CASSYTSGEKLFF.

The CDR3 DNA is TGTGCCAGCAGCGCCTATCGGGAGCAGTTCTTC. Translating it yields CASSAYREQFF. The chain has TRBV9 and TRBJ2-1; D remains ambiguous. V lost 3 bases to trimming and J lost 10 bases, with 8 bases between them. The CDR3 is 11 amino acids. Germline CDR1 reads SGDLS; CDR2 reads YYNGEE. The whole variable domain, remainder taken from reference TRBV9 and TRBJ2-1, is DSGVTQTPKHLITATGQRVTLRCSPRSGDLSVYWYQQSLDQGLQFLIQYYNGEERAKGNILERFSAQQFPDLHSELNLSSLELGDSALYFCASSAYREQFFGPGTRLTVL.

The V gene is TRBV25-1, the J gene TRBJ1-1, with D unresolved. V lost 1 base and J lost 4, with 13 bases in between. Germline assignment: CDR1 MGHDK and CDR2 SYGVNS. The CDR3 is made up of 15 amino acids. DNA for the CDR3: TGTGCCAGCAGTGAATCGGCTAGCGGCAGCACTGAAGCTTTCTTT. Its protein product is CASSESASGSTEAFF. Based on the CDR3 plus reference TRBV25-1 and TRBJ1-1, the full variable domain is EADIYQTPRYLVIGTGKKITLECSQTMGHDKMYWYQQDPGMELHLIHYSYGVNSTEKGDLSSESTVSRIRTEHFPLTLESARPSHTSQYLCASSESASGSTEAFFGQGTRLTVV.

The chain couples TRBV3-1 (or the pseudogene TRBV3-2) to TRBJ2-5; tentative D call: TRBD1 (5 bases). V was pared by 0 bases and J by 5 bases, with 13 bases between. CDR1 is LGHDT and CDR2 is YNNKEL in the germline V gene (reference sequence). This CDR3 contains 15 residues. CDR3 region: CASSQEAGAYETQYF. The CDR3 DNA is TGTGCCAGCAGCCAAGAAGCTGGGGCGTATGAGACCCAGTACTTC.

J is TRBJ1-1 and V is TRBV7-9; no clear D. V was shortened by 3 bases and J by 5 bases, with 13 bases between the two germline ends. The germline V gene encodes CDR1 SEHNR and CDR2 FQNEAQ (reference sequence). The CDR3 is 14 amino acids. This CDR3 reads CASSLGPGGTEAFF. The CDR3, as DNA: TGTGCCAGCAGCTTGGGCCCTGGCGGGACTGAAGCTTTCTTT.

The chain has TRBV4-2 and TRBJ1-1, with 8 bases matching TRBD1. This CDR3 has 15 amino acids. CDR1 is LGHNA, CDR2 YNFKEQ, per germline. Losses at the gene ends were 6 bases for V and 3 bases for J; bases not matched to a gene: 9. DNA of the CDR3: TGTGCCAGCAGTACCTCAGCAGGGGGCCACACTGAAGCTTTCTTT. Translation: CASSTSAGGHTEAFF.

CDR3 bases: TGTGCCAGCAGTCGGACAGGGACGGGTCAGCCCCAGCATTTT. It encodes CASSRTGTGQPQHF. The chain recombines TRBV6-5 with TRBJ1-5, with TRBD1 identical over 8 bases. Germline V CDR1 and CDR2: MNHEY, SVGAGI. The CDR3 has 14 residues. The V gene end was trimmed by 5 bases and the J gene end by 6 bases; junction bases not matched to a gene: 6.

This chain connects TRBV6-5 to TRBJ2-7; D not resolved. V was shortened by 5 bases and J by 2 bases, with 10 bases between the two germline ends. Germline V gene data show CDR1 as MNHEY and CDR2 as SVGAGI. The CDR3 extends over 13 amino acids. The CDR3 region is CASSPLGPYEQYF. CDR3 DNA: TGTGCCAGCAGTCCTTTAGGCCCCTACGAGCAGTACTTC.